This TCR beta chain was found in a study of control samples from healthy donors and cancer patients. Trimming removed 5 bases from V and 5 bases from J, with 13 bases in between. Germline CDR1 reads MNHEY; CDR2 reads SVGAGI. CDR3 length: 15 amino acids. This clone was recorded once. Some clones are missing from TCRdb's copy, which holds only in-frame ones; the method was immunoSEQ multiplex PCR. The data show over 75,000 clones, around 80% seen once. Sample: blood. The clonotype was recovered from a man aged 60 to 69 in good health. The V and J genes are TRBV6-5 and TRBJ1-6; tentative D call: TRBD1 (6 bases). CDR3 DNA sequence: TGTGCCAGCAGTATGGACAGCACCAATAATTCACCCCTCCACTTT. As protein: CASSMDSTNNSPLHF.